This T cell receptor beta chain is drawn from a study of graft-versus-host responses after intestinal transplantation (dated by TCRdb to the early 2020s). About the study as a whole: Recipients received multivisceral, liver-intestinal, or isolated intestinal transplants. Anti-thymocyte globulin induction was given to all recipients, followed by maintenance tacrolimus and steroids for 2 to 4 years. After intestinal transplantation, graft-versus-host and host-versus-graft alloreactive T cell clones were followed in the graft, circulation and bone marrow using bulk TCR-beta CDR3 sequencing. To identify alloreactive clones, pre-transplant mixed lymphocyte reaction products were sequenced and then compared with unstimulated pre-transplant donor and recipient T cells. A cohort of around 25 intestinal transplant recipients, including one retransplant, was enrolled, and 3 patients lacking pretransplant specimens were excluded. Donor T cell macrochimerism was defined as a peak of at least 4% donor T cells among recipient peripheral blood mononuclear cells. Rather than being sequenced by the commercial service, samples from a few later patients were sequenced in-house on an Illumina MiSeq and processed with MiXCR. Overall study results and their limits: Early after transplant, peak levels of circulating GvH clones were found to be associated with declines in HvG clones. GvH clones were found in recipient bone marrow, and some of the GvH clones appeared earlier in ileal mucosa or blood, which is consistent with an intestinal mucosal origin. Conclusions were limited by the relatively low number and heterogeneity of intestinal transplant patients. In patients with donor T cell macrochimerism, the allografts had high GvH to HvG T cell clonal ratios.

The receptor library was made with the immunoSEQ multiplex PCR assay. Adaptive Biotechnologies carried out high-throughput TCR-beta CDR3 sequencing of genomic DNA for most patients. The authors' analysis ran thus. Adaptive's ImmunoSEQ software was the source of the TCR sequencing data for 15 to 20 patients, while a few other patients were processed with MiXCR and VDJtools. CDR3 nucleotide sequences shared between donor and recipient were removed because their origin could not be assigned. Alloreactive clones required at least 2-fold expansion over unstimulated cells and minimum CFSE-low frequency of 0.002% (template counts) or 0.001% (read counts). A clone was considered mappable if detected in the sequenced pre-transplant spleen, lymph node, or MLR CFSE-low populations of the donor or recipient. Cumulative frequency of alloreactive clones was calculated as a percentage of all sequences weighted by copy number. TCRdb obtained this table from immuneACCESS and retained in-frame rearrangements with V and J assigned. These tables miss some clones; where compared with another copy, unresolved V genes account for less than half of the shortfall, and the remainder is unexplained. That table gives V, J and clone size, and the DNA gave D and trimming. The sample profile shows 50,000 to 75,000 clones; roughly 89% of them were found once. The ten largest clones capture more than 1.5% of the sample.

To isolate intraepithelial and lamina propria lymphocytes from graft specimens, dithiothreitol, EDTA incubations and collagenase D digestion were used. Serial intestinal graft biopsy specimens collected up to 600 days after transplant underwent bulk TCR-beta sequencing. CDR1 is given as MNHEY and CDR2 as SVGAGI, both from the germline V gene. Relative to germline, V is missing 2 bases and J is missing 5 bases, with 0 bases of the junction outside any gene match. From the cysteine up to the phenylalanine, the CDR3 has a length of 12 residues. Only the CDR3 DNA stays, 36 bases, in frame from base 1. Points on this clone: Its cognate antigen has yet to be identified. One base away there is no much larger clone; base qualities are not given.

The material sequenced was ileum tissue, taken roughly 390 days after transplant. The TCR comes from a human patient who received an intestinal transplant, so some T cells may come from the graft donor. The chain joins TRBV6-5 to TRBJ2-7, with 7 junctional bases fitting TRBD1. This receptor has the CDR3 CASSYTGDEQYF. The DNA sequence is given as TGTGCCAGCAGTTACACAGGGGACGAGCAGTACTTC.